The sample holds many counts of the clone carrying this T cell receptor (beta chain). As yet, its antigen is unknown. This sample is part of a study of T-cell reconstitution after alpha-beta-depleted transplantation in children. Study-wide points: The authors attributed T-cell counts and diversity one year after transplant mostly to newly produced T cells. Where some patients showed high TCRbeta diversity at day 60, it came from recipient T cells and thymic progenitors that had survived. Alpha-beta T cells about two months after transplant reportedly derived from several hundred expanded graft clones.

Using unique molecular identifiers, the investigators prepared the TCRbeta library. In TCRdb, the PCR reads were re-called with MiXCR into one record per CDR3 protein. The data show fewer than 450,000 distinct CDR3 sequences, about 17% seen once. Trimming stripped 2 bases from V and 4 bases from J, with 11 bases between. Germline V gives CDR1 SQVTM, CDR2 ANQGSEA. This CDR3 spans 14 amino acids. This clonotype originated in a male patient aged 2-10 years who had a stem cell transplant for acute lymphoblastic leukemia, so the T cells may come from the graft donor. This sequence joins TRBV29-1 and TRBJ2-2; D is uncertain. The sample consisted of PBMCs, mostly from graft donor cells, taken 360 days after TCRalphabeta/CD19-depleted stem cell transplant. The CDR3 here is CSVENPRVTGELFF. Written as DNA, the CDR3 is TGCAGCGTTGAAAACCCTCGCGTCACCGGGGAGCTGTTTTTT.